The clone carrying this T cell receptor beta chain was seen a single time. Its cognate antigen is unknown. The sample holds other DNA sequences that translate to the same CDR3. 13 Jbeta primers and 60 Vbeta primers were used for the PCR. In the authors' methods: Counted up in a later analysis, unique TCR beta chains came to 60 million to 95 million, with some 9.9 million shared. Sequencing was performed with immunoSEQ multiplex PCR; in TCRdb, only in-frame clones are kept and a portion is missing. V and J calls and clone size are given by that table; D and trimming were obtained from the DNA. This sample carries about 270,000 clones, 86% of them seen once, and the ten largest clones take almost 4%. This specimen comes from a study of cytomegalovirus exposure and HLA in healthy donors. Study-level points and caveats: Earlier analysis found most TCR beta V segments productive about 90% or about 30% of the time. It was about 180 TCR beta chains that were listed as cytomegalovirus-associated.

V dropped 1 base and J dropped 4; count of bases not matched to a gene: 4. Germline loops: CDR1 SQVTM, CDR2 ANQGSEA. The CDR3 contains 14 residues. The clonotype originates from a man aged 35 to 55 in good health and CMV-seropositive. The chain couples TRBV29-1 to TRBJ2-3; TRBD1 matches at 8 bases. The sample taken for sequencing was PBMCs. CDR3 nucleotide sequence: TGCAGCGTTGAAGGGTGGACAGGGCCAGATACGCAGTATTTT. Protein sequence: CSVEGWTGPDTQYF.